The clone carrying this T cell receptor (beta chain) has a handful of counts. CDR1 is SEHNR, CDR2 FQNEAQ, per germline (reference sequence). This CDR3 has 12 amino acids. Trimming stripped 5 bases from V and 4 bases from J, with 5 bases between. Amplification of TCR beta CDR3 regions used RNA as the template. Researchers ran a first-round RT-PCR on the TCR CDR3 using the HTBI primer set. TCRdb recomputed calls from the multiplex PCR reads with MiXCR, one row per CDR3 protein. The sample has some 700,000 distinct CDR3 sequences; roughly 17% are singletons. The data were obtained in a study of T cells in Graves' hyperthyroidism and ophthalmopathy.

The chain links TRBV7-9 to TRBJ2-2; no clear D. This receptor was taken from a man aged 50 to 59 with Graves' hyperthyroidism. The sequencing sample was made of blood. The CDR3, as DNA: TGTGCCAGCAGCCTGACCACCGGGGAGCTGTTTTTT. Translating gives CASSLTTGELFF.